This is a list of T cell receptor beta chains from one sample in a study of T cell repertoires in cytomegalovirus infection. One entry per CDR3 protein, called by TCRdb with MiXCR from the reads. The profile shows more than 650,000 distinct CDR3 sequences, about a third of them singletons. Material: PBMCs. These receptors all come from a human donor in good health (CMV status not recorded). Some clones in this sample may be carry-over from other donors' samples. The CDR3 runs from the conserved cysteine through the conserved F or W. Fields, in order: clone size, J gene, D gene, V gene, CDR3 protein, CDR3 DNA. The D gene is left open where the match is weak. Where a row states a size, it is once, few, many or the class of an expanded clone; other rows omit it.

clone size: .; J gene: TRBJ2-7; D gene: .; V gene: TRBV7-9; CDR3 protein: CASSPDRTGPLGEQYF; CDR3 DNA: TGTGCCAGCAGCCCAGACCGAACAGGGCCGTTGGGAGAGCAGTACTTC
clone size: once; J gene: TRBJ2-2; D gene: TRBD2; V gene: TRBV20-1; CDR3 protein: CSARTSGGAYGELFF; CDR3 DNA: TGCAGTGCTAGGACTAGCGGGGGGGCGTACGGGGAGCTGTTTTTT
clone size: many; J gene: TRBJ1-4; D gene: TRBD1; V gene: TRBV10-3; CDR3 protein: CAIRGTGNEKLFF; CDR3 DNA: TGTGCCATCAGGGGGACAGGGAATGAAAAACTGTTTTTT
clone size: .; J gene: TRBJ2-1; D gene: .; V gene: TRBV27; CDR3 protein: CASSHGTPPQFF; CDR3 DNA: TGTGCCAGCAGCCATGGGACTCCCCCTCAGTTCTTC
clone size: few; J gene: TRBJ1-4; D gene: .; V gene: TRBV5-1; CDR3 protein: CASSSGLVDEKLFF; CDR3 DNA: TGCGCCAGCAGCTCAGGACTAGTGGATGAAAAACTGTTTTTT
clone size: few; J gene: TRBJ1-1; D gene: .; V gene: TRBV7-9; CDR3 protein: CASSLAVGSEAFF; CDR3 DNA: TGTGCCAGCAGCTTAGCAGTCGGCTCTGAAGCTTTCTTT
clone size: few; J gene: TRBJ1-2; D gene: .; V gene: TRBV18; CDR3 protein: CASSPTTDANYGYTF; CDR3 DNA: TGTGCCAGCTCACCGACGACAGACGCAAACTATGGCTACACCTTC
clone size: few; J gene: TRBJ2-7; D gene: .; V gene: TRBV7-8; CDR3 protein: CASSWDSKSDEQYF; CDR3 DNA: TGTGCCAGCAGCTGGGACTCGAAGTCCGACGAGCAGTACTTC
clone size: few; J gene: TRBJ2-3; D gene: .; V gene: TRBV10-3; CDR3 protein: CAIRPSYSTDTQYF; CDR3 DNA: TGTGCCATCAGACCTAGCTATAGCACAGATACGCAGTATTTT
clone size: .; J gene: TRBJ1-1; D gene: .; V gene: TRBV6-1; CDR3 protein: CASYPGGTEAFF; CDR3 DNA: TGTGCCAGCTATCCCGGTGGCACTGAAGCTTTCTTT
clone size: few; J gene: TRBJ1-5; D gene: .; V gene: TRBV28; CDR3 protein: CASSLQGPGNQPQHF; CDR3 DNA: TGTGCCAGCAGTTTGCAGGGGCCGGGCAATCAGCCCCAGCATTTT
clone size: few; J gene: TRBJ1-1; D gene: .; V gene: TRBV5-4; CDR3 protein: CASSLPPWGVTEAFF; CDR3 DNA: TGTGCCAGCAGCTTACCGCCTTGGGGGGTCACTGAAGCTTTCTTT
clone size: .; J gene: TRBJ1-6; D gene: TRBD1; V gene: TRBV11-2; CDR3 protein: CASSSWDRAYNSPLHF; CDR3 DNA: TGTGCCAGCAGCTCCTGGGACAGGGCCTATAATTCACCCCTCCACTTT
clone size: .; J gene: TRBJ2-3; D gene: TRBD1; V gene: TRBV29-1; CDR3 protein: CSGNRGQDTQYF; CDR3 DNA: TGCAGCGGTAACAGGGGGCAAGATACGCAGTATTTT
clone size: .; J gene: TRBJ2-7; D gene: TRBD1; V gene: TRBV5-1; CDR3 protein: CASSSWDRTYEQYF; CDR3 DNA: TGCGCCAGCAGCTCCTGGGACAGAACCTACGAGCAGTACTTC
clone size: .; J gene: TRBJ1-2; D gene: .; V gene: TRBV28; CDR3 protein: CASQTAPYGYTF; CDR3 DNA: TGTGCCAGCCAGACGGCCCCCTATGGCTACACCTTC
clone size: .; J gene: TRBJ2-1; D gene: TRBD1; V gene: TRBV24-1; CDR3 protein: CATSDLAIPDRGVPDEQFF; CDR3 DNA: TGTGCCACCAGTGACTTGGCCATACCTGACAGGGGAGTCCCTGATGAGCAGTTCTTC
clone size: .; J gene: TRBJ2-5; D gene: TRBD1; V gene: TRBV4-1; CDR3 protein: CASSFRQGAKLETQYF; CDR3 DNA: TGCGCCAGCAGTTTTAGACAGGGGGCCAAGTTGGAGACCCAGTACTTC
clone size: .; J gene: TRBJ2-4; D gene: TRBD1; V gene: TRBV28; CDR3 protein: CASSFYRGVAKNIQYF; CDR3 DNA: TGTGCCAGCAGTTTCTACAGGGGGGTAGCCAAAAACATTCAGTACTTC
clone size: .; J gene: TRBJ1-3; D gene: .; V gene: TRBV5-5; CDR3 protein: CASSLDLGTGNTIYF; CDR3 DNA: TGTGCCAGCAGTCTGGACCTGGGTACTGGAAACACCATATATTTT
clone size: .; J gene: TRBJ2-1; D gene: .; V gene: TRBV5-6; CDR3 protein: CASADSSSYNEQFF; CDR3 DNA: TGTGCCAGCGCCGACTCCAGCTCCTACAATGAGCAGTTCTTC
clone size: many; J gene: TRBJ1-1; D gene: TRBD1; V gene: TRBV6-5; CDR3 protein: CASSYRGGGNTEAFF; CDR3 DNA: TGTGCCAGCAGTTACAGGGGAGGGGGCAACACTGAAGCTTTCTTT
clone size: .; J gene: TRBJ2-7; D gene: .; V gene: TRBV27; CDR3 protein: CASRGVTYEQYF; CDR3 DNA: TGTGCCAGCAGGGGAGTAACCTACGAGCAGTACTTC
clone size: few; J gene: TRBJ1-1; D gene: TRBD1; V gene: TRBV12-3/TRBV12-4; CDR3 protein: CASSPTRTGNTEAFF; CDR3 DNA: TGTGCCAGCAGTCCCACCCGGACAGGAAACACTGAAGCTTTCTTT
clone size: .; J gene: TRBJ1-1; D gene: TRBD1; V gene: TRBV5-1; CDR3 protein: CASSLPPRTGATEAFF; CDR3 DNA: TGCGCCAGCAGCTTGCCTCCGAGGACAGGGGCGACTGAAGCTTTCTTT
clone size: many; J gene: TRBJ2-5; D gene: TRBD2; V gene: TRBV5-1; CDR3 protein: CASSLGLAVQETQYF; CDR3 DNA: TGCGCCAGCAGCTTGGGACTAGCGGTTCAAGAGACCCAGTACTTC
clone size: few; J gene: TRBJ1-2; D gene: .; V gene: TRBV7-9; CDR3 protein: CASSLKGETGSGYGYTF; CDR3 DNA: TGTGCCAGCAGCTTGAAAGGTGAAACAGGGTCGGGCTATGGCTACACCTTC
clone size: few; J gene: TRBJ2-5; D gene: .; V gene: TRBV7-3; CDR3 protein: CASSLTPGRQRGETQYF; CDR3 DNA: TGTGCCAGCAGCTTAACTCCGGGACGCCAAAGAGGAGAGACCCAGTACTTC
clone size: few; J gene: TRBJ1-2; D gene: .; V gene: TRBV11-2; CDR3 protein: CASSFSGTGYTF; CDR3 DNA: TGTGCCAGCAGCTTTTCGGGGACGGGCTACACCTTC
clone size: many; J gene: TRBJ2-5; D gene: TRBD2; V gene: TRBV7-2; CDR3 protein: CASSLGTLAGARETQYF; CDR3 DNA: TGTGCCAGCAGCTTAGGAACGCTAGCGGGGGCGCGTGAGACCCAGTACTTC
clone size: .; J gene: TRBJ1-1; D gene: .; V gene: TRBV4-1; CDR3 protein: CASSHQTEMNTEAFF; CDR3 DNA: TGCGCCAGCAGCCACCAGACAGAGATGAACACTGAAGCTTTCTTT
clone size: .; J gene: TRBJ2-2; D gene: .; V gene: TRBV10-2; CDR3 protein: CASSDGPGNTGELFF; CDR3 DNA: TGCGCCAGCAGTGACGGGCCGGGGAACACCGGGGAGCTGTTTTTT
clone size: .; J gene: TRBJ2-5; D gene: TRBD2; V gene: TRBV18; CDR3 protein: CASSPTSGKETQYF; CDR3 DNA: TGTGCCAGCTCCCCAACTAGCGGGAAGGAGACCCAGTACTTC
clone size: few; J gene: TRBJ1-6; D gene: TRBD1; V gene: TRBV4-1; CDR3 protein: CASSLRGQGEIHNSPLHF; CDR3 DNA: TGCGCCAGCAGCCTCCGAGGACAGGGAGAAATTCATAATTCACCCCTCCACTTT
clone size: many; J gene: TRBJ1-2; D gene: .; V gene: TRBV11-2; CDR3 protein: CASSAGHLYGYTF; CDR3 DNA: TGTGCCAGCAGCGCGGGACACCTCTATGGCTACACCTTC
clone size: .; J gene: TRBJ1-2; D gene: .; V gene: TRBV20-1; CDR3 protein: CSARYRRDYGYTF; CDR3 DNA: TGCAGTGCTCGCTACCGCCGGGACTATGGCTACACCTTC
clone size: few; J gene: TRBJ2-5; D gene: .; V gene: TRBV25-1; CDR3 protein: CASGLWGDEGAQYF; CDR3 DNA: TGTGCCAGCGGACTCTGGGGGGATGAGGGGGCCCAGTACTTC
clone size: .; J gene: TRBJ1-2; D gene: .; V gene: TRBV12-3/TRBV12-4; CDR3 protein: CASSFHGNYGYTF; CDR3 DNA: TGTGCCAGCAGTTTCCATGGAAACTATGGCTACACCTTC
clone size: few; J gene: TRBJ2-2; D gene: .; V gene: TRBV3-1; CDR3 protein: CASSLPLGQLTGELFF; CDR3 DNA: TGTGCCAGCAGCCTGCCTTTGGGGCAGCTCACCGGGGAGCTGTTTTTT
clone size: .; J gene: TRBJ1-4; D gene: TRBD1; V gene: TRBV5-6; CDR3 protein: CASSLEGTVDGEKLFF; CDR3 DNA: TGTGCCAGCAGCTTGGAGGGGACAGTAGATGGTGAAAAACTGTTTTTT
clone size: many; J gene: TRBJ2-3; D gene: TRBD2; V gene: TRBV7-3; CDR3 protein: CASSLKAGGTDTQYF; CDR3 DNA: TGTGCCAGCAGCTTAAAGGCGGGGGGAACAGATACGCAGTATTTT
clone size: few; J gene: TRBJ2-3; D gene: TRBD2; V gene: TRBV27; CDR3 protein: CASSSFGGGRLDTQYF; CDR3 DNA: TGTGCCAGCAGTTCCTTCGGCGGGGGGCGCTTAGATACGCAGTATTTT
clone size: .; J gene: TRBJ1-2; D gene: TRBD1; V gene: TRBV30; CDR3 protein: CARRTGNNYGYTF; CDR3 DNA: TGTGCCCGACGGACAGGAAACAACTATGGCTACACCTTC
clone size: .; J gene: TRBJ1-2; D gene: .; V gene: TRBV25-1; CDR3 protein: CASSEGLYGYTF; CDR3 DNA: TGTGCCAGCAGTGAAGGCCTCTATGGCTACACCTTC
clone size: .; J gene: TRBJ1-1; D gene: .; V gene: TRBV5-1; CDR3 protein: CASSVGRGRQPMNTEAFF; CDR3 DNA: TGCGCCAGCAGCGTGGGCCGGGGAAGACAGCCTATGAACACTGAAGCTTTCTTT
clone size: many; J gene: TRBJ1-3; D gene: .; V gene: TRBV7-2; CDR3 protein: CASSLEGVLDTIYF; CDR3 DNA: TGTGCCAGCAGCTTAGAGGGTGTCTTGGACACCATATATTTT
clone size: .; J gene: TRBJ2-2; D gene: .; V gene: TRBV7-4; CDR3 protein: CASSLRDLIAAGELFF; CDR3 DNA: TGTGCCAGCAGCTTAAGGGACCTCATAGCCGCCGGGGAGCTGTTTTTT
clone size: few; J gene: TRBJ1-2; D gene: TRBD1; V gene: TRBV2; CDR3 protein: CASRLQGALYGYTF; CDR3 DNA: TGTGCCAGCAGACTGCAGGGGGCCCTCTATGGCTACACCTTC
clone size: once; J gene: TRBJ2-2; D gene: .; V gene: TRBV29-1; CDR3 protein: CSVGPNTGELFF; CDR3 DNA: TGCAGCGTTGGGCCAAACACCGGGGAGCTGTTTTTT
clone size: few; J gene: TRBJ1-1; D gene: .; V gene: TRBV6-5; CDR3 protein: CASSYLQDTEAFF; CDR3 DNA: TGTGCCAGCAGTTACCTCCAGGACACTGAAGCTTTCTTT
clone size: .; J gene: TRBJ1-1; D gene: .; V gene: TRBV7-8; CDR3 protein: CASSPGKANTEAFF; CDR3 DNA: TGTGCCAGCAGCCCGGGGAAGGCGAACACTGAAGCTTTCTTT
clone size: once; J gene: TRBJ1-2; D gene: .; V gene: TRBV27; CDR3 protein: CASSLSPGAGSGYTF; CDR3 DNA: TGTGCCAGCAGTTTATCCCCAGGGGCAGGATCTGGCTACACCTTC
clone size: few; J gene: TRBJ1-3; D gene: .; V gene: TRBV28; CDR3 protein: CASSPQGTRNTIYF; CDR3 DNA: TGTGCCAGCAGTCCCCAGGGGACCCGAAACACCATATATTTT
clone size: many; J gene: TRBJ2-7; D gene: .; V gene: TRBV7-2; CDR3 protein: CASSSLGRDEQYF; CDR3 DNA: TGTGCCAGCAGCTCCCTGGGCCGGGACGAGCAGTACTTC